The present T cell receptor beta chain was sequenced within a study of shared clonotypes between healthy human individuals. Unsorted PBMC DNA went through sequencing on ten immunoSEQ deep assay plates. TCRdb keeps only in-frame clones here, not all; method: immunoSEQ multiplex PCR. This table holds about 500,000 clones, about 74% found once. Germline V CDR1 and CDR2: MDHEN, SYDVKM. Trimming shortened V by 6 bases and J by 3 bases, and 17 bases separated the two germline ends. The CDR3 covers 15 residues. The specimen sequenced was PBMCs. The clonotype comes from a woman in her thirties or forties in good health. Some clones in this sample may be carry-over from other donors' samples. V and J are TRBV28 and TRBJ1-2; D unresolved. Here the CDR3 reads CASSLVQPIDYGYTF. CDR3 bases: TGTGCCAGCAGCCTAGTCCAACCGATTGACTATGGCTACACCTTC.